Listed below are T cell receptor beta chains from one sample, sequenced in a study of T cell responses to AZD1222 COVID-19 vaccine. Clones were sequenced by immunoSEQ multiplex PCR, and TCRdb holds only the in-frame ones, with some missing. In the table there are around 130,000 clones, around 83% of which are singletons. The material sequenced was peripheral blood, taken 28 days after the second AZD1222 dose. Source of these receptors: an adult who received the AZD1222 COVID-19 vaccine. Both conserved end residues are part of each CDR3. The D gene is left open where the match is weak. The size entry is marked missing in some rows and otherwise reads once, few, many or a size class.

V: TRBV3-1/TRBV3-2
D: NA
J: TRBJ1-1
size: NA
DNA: TGTGCCAGCAGCCAAGAGGTGTCAGCGAACACTGAAGCTTTCTTT
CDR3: CASSQEVSANTEAFF

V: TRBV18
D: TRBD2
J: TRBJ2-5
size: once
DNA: TGTGCCAGCTCGCGAAATCCGGGACTACAAGAGACCCAGTACTTC
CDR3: CASSRNPGLQETQYF

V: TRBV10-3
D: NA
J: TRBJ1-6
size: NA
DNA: TGTGCCATCAGTCCGGGGGGGTCCTATAATTCACCCCTCCACTTT
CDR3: CAISPGGSYNSPLHF

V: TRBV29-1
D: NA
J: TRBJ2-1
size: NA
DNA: TGCAGCGTTGAGGGTCAACGGGGGGCGATCAATGAGCAGTTCTTC
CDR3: CSVEGQRGAINEQFF

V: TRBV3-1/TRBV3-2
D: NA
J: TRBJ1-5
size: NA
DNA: TGTGCCAGCAGCCAAGATGCGGGGTCTCAGCCCCAGCATTTT
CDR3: CASSQDAGSQPQHF

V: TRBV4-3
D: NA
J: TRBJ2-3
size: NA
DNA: TGCGCCAGCAGCCGGCAGAGCACAGATACGCAGTATTTT
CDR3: CASSRQSTDTQYF

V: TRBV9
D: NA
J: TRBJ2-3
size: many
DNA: TGTGCCAGCAGCCCTTCGAGGACAGATACGCAGTATTTT
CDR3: CASSPSRTDTQYF

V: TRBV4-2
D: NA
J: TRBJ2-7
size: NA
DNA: TGTGCCAGCAGCCAACCATGGCATTCGGCCGAGCAGTACTTC
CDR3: CASSQPWHSAEQYF

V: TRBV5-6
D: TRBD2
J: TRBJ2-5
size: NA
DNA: TGTGCCAGCAGCTTGGTTACGGGGGGGTACCAAGAGACCCAGTACTTC
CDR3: CASSLVTGGYQETQYF

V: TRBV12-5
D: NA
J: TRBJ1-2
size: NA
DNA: TGTGCTAGTGGATGGTCCCGGGATGGCTACACCTTC
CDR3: CASGWSRDGYTF

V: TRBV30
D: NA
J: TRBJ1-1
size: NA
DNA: TGTGCCTGGAGTCTTACAATGAACACTGAAGCTTTCTTT
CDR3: CAWSLTMNTEAFF

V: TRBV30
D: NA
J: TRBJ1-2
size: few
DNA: TGTGCCTCCCCCGGGGCGGATTGGGGCTACACCTTC
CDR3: CASPGADWGYTF

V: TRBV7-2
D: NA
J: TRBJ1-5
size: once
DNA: TGTGCCAGCAGCTTATTCGGGGAGGTCAATCAGCCCCAGCATTTT
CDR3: CASSLFGEVNQPQHF

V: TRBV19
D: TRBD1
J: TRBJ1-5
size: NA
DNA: TGTGCCACCAGAGGGCCAGGGGGTCAGCCCCAGCATTTT
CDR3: CATRGPGGQPQHF

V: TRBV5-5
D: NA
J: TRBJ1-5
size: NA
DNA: TGTGCCAGCAGCTTAGACAGCCCTCAGCCCCAGCATTTT
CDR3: CASSLDSPQPQHF

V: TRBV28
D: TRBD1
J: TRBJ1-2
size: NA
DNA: TGTGCCAGCAACTCCCAGGGGGGGGGCCCCGGCTATGGCTACACCTTC
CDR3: CASNSQGGGPGYGYTF

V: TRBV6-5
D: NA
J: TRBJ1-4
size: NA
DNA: TGTGCCAGCAGGGGGGGTGAAAAACTGTTTTTT
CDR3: CASRGGEKLFF

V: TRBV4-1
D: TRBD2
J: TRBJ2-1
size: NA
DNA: TGCGCCAGCAGCCAAGCCGGGGGGGGCCCCTACAATGAGCAGTTCTTC
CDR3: CASSQAGGGPYNEQFF